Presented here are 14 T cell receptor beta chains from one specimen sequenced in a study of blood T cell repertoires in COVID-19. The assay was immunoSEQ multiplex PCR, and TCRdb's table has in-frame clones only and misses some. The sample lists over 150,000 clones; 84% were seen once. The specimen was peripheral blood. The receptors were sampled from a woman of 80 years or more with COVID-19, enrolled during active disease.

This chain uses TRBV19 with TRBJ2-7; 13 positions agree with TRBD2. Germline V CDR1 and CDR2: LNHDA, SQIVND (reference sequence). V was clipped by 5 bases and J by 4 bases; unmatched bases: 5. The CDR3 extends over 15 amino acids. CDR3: CASSLLAGGLYEQYF. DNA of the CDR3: TGTGCCAGTAGTTTACTAGCGGGAGGGCTATACGAGCAGTACTTC.

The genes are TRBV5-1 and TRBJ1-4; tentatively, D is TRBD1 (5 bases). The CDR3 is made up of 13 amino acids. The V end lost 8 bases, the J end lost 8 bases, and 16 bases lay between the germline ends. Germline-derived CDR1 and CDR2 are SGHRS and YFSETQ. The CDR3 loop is CASRRGSGEKLFF. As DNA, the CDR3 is TGCGCCAGTCGGCGGGGGTCGGGCGAAAAACTGTTTTTT.

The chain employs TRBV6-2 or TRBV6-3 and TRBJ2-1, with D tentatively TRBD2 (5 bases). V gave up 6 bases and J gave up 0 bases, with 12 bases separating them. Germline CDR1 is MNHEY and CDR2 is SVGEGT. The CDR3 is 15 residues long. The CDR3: CASSRTSPSYNEQFF. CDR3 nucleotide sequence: TGTGCCAGCAGCCGGACTTCCCCCTCCTACAATGAGCAGTTCTTC.

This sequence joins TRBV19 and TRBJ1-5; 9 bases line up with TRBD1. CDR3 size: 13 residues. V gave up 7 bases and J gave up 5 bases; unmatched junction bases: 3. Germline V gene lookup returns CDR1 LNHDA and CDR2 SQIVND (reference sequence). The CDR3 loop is CASTGQGYQPQHF. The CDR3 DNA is TGTGCCAGTACCGGACAGGGGTATCAGCCCCAGCATTTT. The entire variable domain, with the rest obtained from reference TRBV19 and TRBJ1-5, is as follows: DGGITQSPKYLFRKEGQNVTLSCEQNLNHDAMYWYRQDPGQGLRLIYYSQIVNDFQKGDIAEGYSVSREKKESFPLTVTSAQKNPTAFYLCASTGQGYQPQHFGDGTRLSIL.

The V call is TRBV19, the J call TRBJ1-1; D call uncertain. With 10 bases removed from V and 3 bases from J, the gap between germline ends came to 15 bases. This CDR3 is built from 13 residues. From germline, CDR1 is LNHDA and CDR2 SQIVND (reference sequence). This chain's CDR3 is CATRRELYTEAFF. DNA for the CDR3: TGTGCCACACGCCGGGAACTTTACACTGAAGCTTTCTTT.

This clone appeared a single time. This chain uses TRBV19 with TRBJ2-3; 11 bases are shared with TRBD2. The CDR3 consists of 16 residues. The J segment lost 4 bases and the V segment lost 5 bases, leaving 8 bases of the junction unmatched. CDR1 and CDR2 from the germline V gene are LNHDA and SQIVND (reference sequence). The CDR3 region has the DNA TGTGCCAGTAGTCCTTACGGGACTAGCGGTTCAGATACGCAGTATTTT. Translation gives CASSPYGTSGSDTQYF.

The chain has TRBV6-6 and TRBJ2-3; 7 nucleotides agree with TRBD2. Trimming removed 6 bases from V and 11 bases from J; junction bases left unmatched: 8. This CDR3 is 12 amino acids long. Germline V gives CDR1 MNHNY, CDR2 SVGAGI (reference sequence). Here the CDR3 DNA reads TGTGCCAGCAGAATCGGGACTACGGAGCAGTATTTT. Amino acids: CASRIGTTEQYF.

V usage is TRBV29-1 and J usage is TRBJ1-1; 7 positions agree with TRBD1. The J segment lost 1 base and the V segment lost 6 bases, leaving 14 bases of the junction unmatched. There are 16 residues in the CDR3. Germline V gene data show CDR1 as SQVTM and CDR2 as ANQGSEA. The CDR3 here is CSVNVRGQARNTEAFF. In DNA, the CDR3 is TGCAGCGTGAACGTGCGCGGACAGGCTAGGAACACTGAAGCTTTCTTT.

CDR3: CASSPDRDYGYTF. The DNA of the CDR3 is TGTGCCAGTAGTCCGGACAGGGACTATGGCTACACCTTC. The rearrangement joins TRBV19 to TRBJ1-2; 8 bases agree with TRBD1. The J segment lost 3 bases and the V segment lost 5 bases, leaving 2 bases of the junction unmatched. This CDR3 spans 13 amino acids. Germline V gene data show CDR1 as LNHDA and CDR2 as SQIVND (reference sequence).

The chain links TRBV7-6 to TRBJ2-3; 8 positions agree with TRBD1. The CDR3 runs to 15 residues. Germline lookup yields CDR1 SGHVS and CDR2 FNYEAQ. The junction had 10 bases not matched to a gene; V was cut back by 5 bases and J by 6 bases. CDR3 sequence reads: CASSTGQARMDTQYF. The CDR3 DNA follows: TGTGCCAGCAGCACGGGACAGGCTCGGATGGATACGCAGTATTTT.

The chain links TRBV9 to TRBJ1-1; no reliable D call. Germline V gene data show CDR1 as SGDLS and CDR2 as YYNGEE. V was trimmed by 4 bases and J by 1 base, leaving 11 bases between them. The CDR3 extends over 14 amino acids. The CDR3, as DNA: TGTGCCAGCAGCCATGATGACAAGAACACTGAAGCTTTCTTT. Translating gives CASSHDDKNTEAFF.

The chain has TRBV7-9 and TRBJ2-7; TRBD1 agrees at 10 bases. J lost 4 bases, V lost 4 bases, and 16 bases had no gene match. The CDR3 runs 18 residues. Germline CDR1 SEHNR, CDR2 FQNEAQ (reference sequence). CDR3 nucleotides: TGTGCCAGCAGCTCTACTCCGGGACAGGGGTTTTTAGGATACGAGCAGTACTTC. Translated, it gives CASSSTPGQGFLGYEQYF.

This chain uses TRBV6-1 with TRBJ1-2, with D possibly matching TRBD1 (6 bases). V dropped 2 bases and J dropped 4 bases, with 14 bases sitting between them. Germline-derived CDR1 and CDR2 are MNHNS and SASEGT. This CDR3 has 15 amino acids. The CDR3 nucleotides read TGTGCCAGCAGTGAAACCTGGGGGCGAAGCTATGGCTACACCTTC. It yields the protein CASSETWGRSYGYTF.

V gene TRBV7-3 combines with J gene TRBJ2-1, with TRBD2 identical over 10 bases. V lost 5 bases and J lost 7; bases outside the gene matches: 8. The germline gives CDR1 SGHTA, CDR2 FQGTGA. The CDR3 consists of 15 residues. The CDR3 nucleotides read TGTGCCAGCAGCCGAGCGGGAGGGCCGGAGAATGAGCAGTTCTTC. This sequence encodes CASSRAGGPENEQFF.